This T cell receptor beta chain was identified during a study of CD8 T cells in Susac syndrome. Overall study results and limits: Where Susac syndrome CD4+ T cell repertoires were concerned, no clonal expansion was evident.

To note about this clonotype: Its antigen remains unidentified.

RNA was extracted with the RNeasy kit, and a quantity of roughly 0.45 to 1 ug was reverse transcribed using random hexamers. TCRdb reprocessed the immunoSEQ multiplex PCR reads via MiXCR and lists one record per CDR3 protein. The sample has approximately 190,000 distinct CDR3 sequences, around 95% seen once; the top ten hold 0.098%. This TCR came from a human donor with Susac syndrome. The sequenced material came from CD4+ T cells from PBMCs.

The CDR3 loop reads CASSFSDRVFNEQFF. DNA of the CDR3: TGCGCCAGCAGCTTTTCGGACAGGGTATTCAATGAGCAGTTCTTC. This chain connects TRBV5-1 to TRBJ2-1; 8 bases line up with TRBD1. The CDR3 length is 15 residues. J was trimmed by 6 bases and V by 2 bases; bases with no gene match: 7. Per the germline V gene, CDR1 is SGHRS and CDR2 is YFSETQ. Full variable domain (missing parts from reference TRBV5-1 and TRBJ2-1): KAGVTQTPRYLIKTRGQQVTLSCSPISGHRSVSWYQQTPGQGLQFLFEYFSETQRNKGNFPGRFSGRQFSNSRSEMNVSTLELGDSALYLCASSFSDRVFNEQFFGPGTRLTVL.